The T cell receptor (beta chain) described here comes from a study of graft-versus-host responses after intestinal transplantation. Across the whole study: Anti-thymocyte globulin induction, then tacrolimus and steroids for about 3 years, went to all recipients. Regarding the study as a whole: Among circulating GvH clones, peak levels were associated with early post-transplant declines in HvG clones.

V lost 0 bases to trimming and J lost 3 bases, with 10 bases between them. This CDR3 comprises 15 residues. Germline CDR1 SGDLS, CDR2 YYNGEE. A remark on this clone: Its specificity is not known.

TCRdb keeps only in-frame clones here, not all; method: immunoSEQ multiplex PCR. The table shows about 97,000 clones, with roughly 90% occurring only once. Material: PBMCs, obtained 450 to 480 days after intestinal transplant. This sequence originates from a human patient who received an intestinal transplant, so some T cells may come from the graft donor. The rearrangement joins TRBV9 to TRBJ1-3; D is possibly TRBD1 (5 bases). In DNA, the CDR3 is TGTGCCAGCAGCGTAGCTGGGGCAGTTGGAAACACCATATATTTT. Its protein is CASSVAGAVGNTIYF.